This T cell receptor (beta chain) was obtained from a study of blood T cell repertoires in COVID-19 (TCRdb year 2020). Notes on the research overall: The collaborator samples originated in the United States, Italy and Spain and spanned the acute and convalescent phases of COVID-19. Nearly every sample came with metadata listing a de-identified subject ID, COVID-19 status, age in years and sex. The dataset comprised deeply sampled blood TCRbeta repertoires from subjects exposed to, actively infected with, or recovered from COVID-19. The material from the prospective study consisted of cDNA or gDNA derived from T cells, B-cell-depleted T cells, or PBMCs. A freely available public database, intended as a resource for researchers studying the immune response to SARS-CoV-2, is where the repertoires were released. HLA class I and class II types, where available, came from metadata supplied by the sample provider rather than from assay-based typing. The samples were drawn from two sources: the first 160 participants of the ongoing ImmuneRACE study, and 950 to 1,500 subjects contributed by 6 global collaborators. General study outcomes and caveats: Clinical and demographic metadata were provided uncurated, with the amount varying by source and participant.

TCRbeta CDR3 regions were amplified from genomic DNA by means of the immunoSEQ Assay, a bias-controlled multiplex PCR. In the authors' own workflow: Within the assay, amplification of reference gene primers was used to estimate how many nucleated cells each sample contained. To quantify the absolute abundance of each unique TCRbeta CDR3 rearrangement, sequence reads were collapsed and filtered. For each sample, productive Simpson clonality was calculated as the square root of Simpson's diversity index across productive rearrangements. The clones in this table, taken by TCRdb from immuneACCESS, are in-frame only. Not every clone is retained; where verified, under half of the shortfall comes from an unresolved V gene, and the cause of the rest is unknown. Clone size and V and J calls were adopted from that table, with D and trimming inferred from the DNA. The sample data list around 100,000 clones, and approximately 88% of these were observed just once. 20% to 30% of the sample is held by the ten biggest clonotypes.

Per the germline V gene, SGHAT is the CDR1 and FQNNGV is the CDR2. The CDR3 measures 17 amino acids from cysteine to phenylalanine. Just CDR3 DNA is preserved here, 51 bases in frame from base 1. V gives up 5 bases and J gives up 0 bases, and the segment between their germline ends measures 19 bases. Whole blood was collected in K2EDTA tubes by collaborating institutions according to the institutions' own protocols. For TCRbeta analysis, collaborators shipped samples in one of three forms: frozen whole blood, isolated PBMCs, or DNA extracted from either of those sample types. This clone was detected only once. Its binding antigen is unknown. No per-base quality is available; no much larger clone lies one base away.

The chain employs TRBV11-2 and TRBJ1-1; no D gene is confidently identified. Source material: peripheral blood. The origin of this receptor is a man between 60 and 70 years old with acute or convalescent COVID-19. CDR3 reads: CASSLTPQSPLNTEAFF. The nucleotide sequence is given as TGTGCCAGCAGCCTTACGCCGCAGTCGCCGTTGAACACTGAAGCTTTCTTT.